This TCR beta chain was retrieved from a study of T-cell memory formation after mild COVID-19. MiXCR, run by TCRdb on the 5' RACE reads, gives a single entry per CDR3 protein. The sample records under 700,000 distinct CDR3 sequences, roughly 21% being singletons. CDR3 size: 15 residues. The V gene end was trimmed by 6 bases and the J gene end by 7 bases; junction bases not matched to a gene: 14. The germline CDR1 and CDR2 sequences are DFQATT and SNEGSKA (reference sequence). As regards this clonotype: Its target is unknown.

Overall study findings and caveats: Mainly CM and EM harbored the contracting CD4+ clones; mainly EMRA harbored the CD8+ ones.

The sequence was collected from an adult woman who had mild COVID-19 (a few samples of this study predate the infection). Cell type and time point are not known. The chain joins TRBV20-1 to TRBJ2-3; 9 bases line up with TRBD2. The material sequenced was PBMCs or a T cell subset sorted from them (not recorded which). CDR3 in amino acids: CSATQGLARGNTQYF. In DNA form, the CDR3 reads TGCAGTGCCACACAGGGACTAGCCCGGGGGAATACGCAGTATTTT.